This T cell receptor (beta chain) was recovered during a study of blood T cells in healthy people across ages. A second PCR of 7 to 11 cycles used a sample-barcoded 5' primer and a J-beta primer mix. Tagging of each cDNA molecule was performed by a template-switch adaptor with 12 random nucleotides. From the 5' RACE reads, TCRdb called clonotypes with MiXCR, one entry per CDR3 protein. The top ten hold roughly 17% of the sample, which has just under 900,000 distinct CDR3 sequences, about 30% seen once. CDR3 length equals 13 residues. Trimming shortened V by 2 bases and J by 4 bases, and 9 bases separated the two germline ends. The V gene's germline CDR1 is ENHRY and CDR2 SYGVKD. Study-level results: Naive T cell percentage showed a strong correlation with the diversity of TCR beta.

This clonotype was observed at least ten times. What it recognizes is unknown. The genes are TRBV10-3 and TRBJ2-7; maybe TRBD2 (5 bases). The sequence was collected from a woman of 80 years or more in good health. The sample was blood. Here the CDR3 DNA reads TGTGCCATCAGTGAGGGGCGAGGGTACGAGCAGTACTTC. It yields the protein CAISEGRGYEQYF.